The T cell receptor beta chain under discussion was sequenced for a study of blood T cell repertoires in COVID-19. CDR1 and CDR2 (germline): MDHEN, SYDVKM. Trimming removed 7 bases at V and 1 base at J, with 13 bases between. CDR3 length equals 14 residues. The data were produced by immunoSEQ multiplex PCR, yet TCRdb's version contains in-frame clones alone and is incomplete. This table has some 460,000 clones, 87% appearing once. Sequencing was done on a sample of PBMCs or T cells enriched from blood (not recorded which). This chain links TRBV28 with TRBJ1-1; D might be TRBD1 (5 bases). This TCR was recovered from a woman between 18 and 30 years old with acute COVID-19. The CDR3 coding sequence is TGTGCCAGCAACCCCGGGGGGGGGAACACTGAAGCTTTCTTT. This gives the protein CASNPGGGNTEAFF.